Here is one T cell receptor beta chain with its context. There is no known antigen for this receptor. The record has no base qualities; no much larger clone is one base away. In the prospective study, participants were roughly 18 to 95 years old, resided in about 25 geographic areas of the United States, and were enrolled through a virtual design. In the prospective study, participants were assigned to cohorts based on the clinical history participants reported in a screening survey and a study questionnaire. Recovered participants in ImmuneRACE Cohort 3 were defined as having two consecutive negative NP/OP PCR tests, clearance from a healthcare professional, or resolution of symptoms. Mobile phlebotomists in the prospective study collected whole blood, serum and a nasopharyngeal or oropharyngeal swab from every participant. Participants in the prospective study had the option to provide additional blood draws and questionnaires over an approximately 2-month period. Before DNA extraction, blood samples from the prospective study were shipped at room temperature or frozen.

The cysteine opens and the phenylalanine closes a CDR3 of 14 amino acids. Here the CDR3 DNA is all that survives: 42 bases in frame from base 1. The V end loses 7 bases and the J end loses 4 bases, and a stretch of 15 bases separates them. Per the germline V gene (reference sequence), LNHDA is the CDR1 and SQIVND is the CDR2. This entry belongs to a study of blood T cell repertoires in COVID-19 (dated by TCRdb to 2018 to 2020). About the investigation overall: Samples covering the acute and convalescent phases of COVID-19 were provided by collaborators in the United States, Italy and Spain. Subjects who had been exposed to COVID-19, were actively infected with it, or had recovered from it provided the deeply sampled blood TCRbeta repertoires that made up the dataset. Where HLA class I and class II types were available, the types were taken from metadata supplied by the sample provider, not from assay-based typing. The samples were drawn from two sources: the first 160 participants of the ongoing ImmuneRACE study, and approximately 1,300 subjects contributed by 6 global collaborators. The material from the prospective study consisted of cDNA or gDNA derived from T cells, B-cell-depleted T cells, or PBMCs. Nearly every sample came with metadata listing a de-identified subject ID, COVID-19 status, age in years and sex. A freely available public database, intended as a resource for researchers studying the immune response to SARS-CoV-2, is where the repertoires were released. Summary of the overall study and its limitations: Clinical and demographic metadata were provided uncurated, with the amount varying by source and participant.

TCRbeta CDR3 regions were amplified from genomic DNA by means of the immunoSEQ Assay, a bias-controlled multiplex PCR. Turning to the authors' computational methods: Within the assay, amplification of reference gene primers was used to estimate how many nucleated cells each sample contained. To quantify the absolute abundance of each unique TCRbeta CDR3 rearrangement, sequence reads were collapsed and filtered. Productive Simpson clonality was computed per sample as the square root of Simpson's diversity index over productive rearrangements. The source is immuneACCESS, and TCRdb retained only in-frame sequences with V and J called. Part of the clones is not carried over; for the studies checked, unresolved V genes explain less than half of this, and the remainder is unexplained. V and J calls and clone size follow that table, whereas D and trimming were derived from the DNA. Here the sample has 310,000 or so clones; around 90% occur a single time. Of the sample, approximately 9% is held by the ten largest clones.

Sequencing was performed on PBMCs or T cells enriched from blood (not recorded which). The TCR comes from a woman aged 18 to 35 who had recovered from COVID-19. Recombination joined TRBV19 with TRBJ2-3; the D gene remains uncertain. The DNA sequence is TGTGCCAGTATGGGTCCCCCGAGGCCAGATACGCAGTATTTT. Its protein product is CASMGPPRPDTQYF. Supplemented by the reference TRBV19 and TRBJ2-3 proteins around the CDR3, the complete variable domain is DGGITQSPKYLFRKEGQNVTLSCEQNLNHDAMYWYRQDPGQGLRLIYYSQIVNDFQKGDIAEGYSVSREKKESFPLTVTSAQKNPTAFYLCASMGPPRPDTQYFGPGTRLTVL.